The next 21 T cell receptor beta chains were all read from a single sample in a study of cytomegalovirus exposure and HLA in healthy donors. Primers: 60 Vbeta forward and 13 Jbeta reverse. Profiled with immunoSEQ multiplex PCR; TCRdb holds only in-frame clones, not every one. The data show roughly 100,000 clones, around three quarters seen once. Sequencing was performed on PBMCs. These receptors were collected from a woman aged 18-30 years in good health and CMV-seropositive.

The rearrangement joins TRBV4-2 to TRBJ2-7; TRBD1 matches at 8 bases. Germline loops: CDR1 LGHNA, CDR2 YNFKEQ. V shed 1 base, J shed 5 bases, and the junction held 4 bases outside the gene matches. The CDR3 spans 14 residues. Here the CDR3 DNA reads TGTGCCAGCAGCCAAGCGGGCAGGGGGCACGAGCAGTACTTC. Translation: CASSQAGRGHEQYF.

The chain combines TRBV10-2 with TRBJ1-2; possibly TRBD1 for D (5 bases). This CDR3 has 13 residues. The ends were cut back, 6 bases at V and 5 bases at J, with 13 bases in the middle. Per germline, CDR1 WSHSY and CDR2 SAAADI. As DNA, the CDR3 is TGCGCCAGCAGGGCCGGGCGGGGGTATGGCTACACCTTC. Protein product: CASRAGRGYGYTF.

The chain recombines TRBV6-6 with TRBJ2-7; a possible D gene is TRBD1 (5 bases). Per the germline V gene, CDR1 is MNHNY and CDR2 is SVGAGI (reference sequence). This CDR3 is built from 16 residues. V lost 0 bases and J lost 2, with 14 bases in between. CDR3 amino acids: CASSYSVGAIAYEQYF. The CDR3 DNA sequence: TGTGCCAGCAGTTACTCAGTAGGGGCCATCGCCTACGAGCAGTACTTC.

The chain employs TRBV2 and TRBJ2-1; 11 bases align to TRBD2. The CDR3 consists of 15 residues. In germline, CDR1 is SNHLY, CDR2 FYNNEI. J lost 7 bases, V lost 6 bases, and 8 bases had no gene match. CDR3 DNA sequence: TGTGCCAGCAGCCGGGTACTAGCGGGGGATAATGAGCAGTTCTTC. This codes for CASSRVLAGDNEQFF.

The chain combines TRBV5-1 with TRBJ2-3; 10 nucleotides agree with TRBD2. This CDR3 contains 16 residues. CDR1 and CDR2 from the germline V gene are SGHRS and YFSETQ. The junction had 7 bases not matched to a gene; V was cut back by 6 bases and J by 0 bases. The CDR3 bases are TGCGCCAGCACCACAACTAGCGGGGATAGCACAGATACGCAGTATTTT. Its protein is CASTTTSGDSTDTQYF.

J is TRBJ2-7 and V is TRBV7-9; 8 nucleotides match TRBD1. Germline lookup yields CDR1 SEHNR and CDR2 FQNEAQ (reference sequence). V gave up 4 bases and J gave up 2 bases; unmatched junction bases: 4. CDR3 size: 14 residues. DNA for the CDR3: TGTGCCAGCAGCTACCGGACAGGGCCCTACGAGCAGTACTTC. Its translation is CASSYRTGPYEQYF.

The chain recombines TRBV7-8 with TRBJ2-7, with 8 bases fitting TRBD2. The trim removed 5 bases at V and 9 bases at J, leaving 6 bases unmatched. This CDR3 contains 12 residues. Germline V gene sequence: CDR1 SGHVS, CDR2 FQNEAQ. The CDR3 DNA reads as TGTGCCAGCAGCCGGGGGGGAACCGGGCAGTACTTC. Translation gives CASSRGGTGQYF.

Of note for this clone: An end of the junction does not agree with germline; a read error may underlie this. The gene calls are TRBV7-9 and TRBJ1-5; 7 positions agree with TRBD1. Per germline, CDR1 SEHNR and CDR2 FQNEAQ (reference sequence). The CDR3 runs 15 residues. CDR3 sequence (DNA): TGTTCCAGCAGCTCGGGGACAGCGATCAATCAGCCCCAGCATTTT. Its protein product is CSSSSGTAINQPQHF.

The chain is built from TRBV5-1 and TRBJ2-7; D might be TRBD1 (6 bases). Germline CDR1 is SGHRS and CDR2 is YFSETQ. V gave up 4 bases and J gave up 2 bases, with 16 bases separating them. The CDR3 totals 15 residues. The CDR3 region has the DNA TGCGCCAGCAGCGAGTTCCCAGGGGAGACCTACGAGCAGTACTTC. It is translated as CASSEFPGETYEQYF. Variable domain in full (rest from reference TRBV5-1 and TRBJ2-7): KAGVTQTPRYLIKTRGQQVTLSCSPISGHRSVSWYQQTPGQGLQFLFEYFSETQRNKGNFPGRFSGRQFSNSRSEMNVSTLELGDSALYLCASSEFPGETYEQYFGPGTRLTVT.

This rearrangement joins TRBV19 to TRBJ1-5; 7 bases map to TRBD1. This CDR3 spans 15 amino acids. The V and J ends lost 9 bases and 5 bases, in that order; junction bases with no gene match: 13. Germline CDR1 and CDR2: LNHDA and SQIVND (reference sequence). In DNA, the CDR3 is TGTGCCAGCCAGGGGGGCAGGGAGTGGTATCAGCCCCAGCATTTT. Protein product: CASQGGREWYQPQHF.

CDR3 DNA sequence: TGTGCCTGGAGTGCTACCGGGACATCCTATAGCGAGCAGTACTTC. Protein: CAWSATGTSYSEQYF. The rearrangement links TRBV30 to TRBJ2-5; TRBD1 might be the D (6 bases). The DNA end favors TRBJ2-7, so the J call may be wrong. This CDR3 has 15 residues. Germline CDR1 reads GTSNPN; CDR2 reads SVGIG (reference sequence).

The chain recombines TRBV7-9 with TRBJ2-1; 7 positions match TRBD1. Germline values: CDR1 SEHNR, CDR2 FQNEAQ (reference sequence). With V trimmed by 4 bases and J by 5 bases, 5 bases remained unmatched. The CDR3 has 14 amino acids. CDR3 nucleotide sequence: TGTGCCAGCAGCTCCCGGGACAGAAACAATGAGCAGTTCTTC. Amino acids: CASSSRDRNNEQFF. Using reference TRBV7-9 and TRBJ2-1 for the parts outside the CDR3, the full variable domain is DTGVSQNPRHKITKRGQNVTFRCDPISEHNRLYWYRQTLGQGPEFLTYFQNEAQLEKSRLLSDRFSAERPKGSFSTLEIQRTEQGDSAMYLCASSSRDRNNEQFFGPGTRLTVL.

Comments on this clone: Other DNA sequences in the same sample also yield this CDR3. CDR3: CASSPSGGEVMDTQYF. CDR3 sequence (DNA): TGTGCCAGCAGCCCTAGTGGAGGGGAAGTGATGGATACGCAGTATTTT. The V and J genes are TRBV27 and TRBJ2-3; possible D gene TRBD2, 6 bases. Germline assignment: CDR1 MNHEY and CDR2 SMNVEV (reference sequence). The V end was cut by 6 bases, the J end by 6 bases, with 22 bases between. This CDR3 has 16 amino acids.

This clone was seen a handful of times. The genes are TRBV7-9 and TRBJ2-7; 7 bases agree with TRBD2. This CDR3 comprises 11 residues. In germline, CDR1 is SEHNR, CDR2 FQNEAQ (reference sequence). V lost 8 bases to trimming and J lost 2 bases; unmatched junction nucleotides: 0. The CDR3 nucleotides are TGTGCCAGCGGGAGGGCCTACGAGCAGTACTTC. Protein sequence: CASGRAYEQYF.

The genes are TRBV7-3 and TRBJ1-4, with a tentative D call TRBD1 (5 bases). V was trimmed by 4 bases and J by 6 bases, leaving 15 bases between them. The germline CDR1 and CDR2 sequences are SGHTA and FQGTGA. The CDR3 has 15 residues. CDR3 DNA sequence: TGTGCCAGCAGCTCCACGGGGGGAGGGTATGAAAAACTGTTTTTT. This translates into CASSSTGGGYEKLFF. Full variable domain (remainder filled in from reference TRBV7-3 and TRBJ1-4): GAGVSQTPSNKVTEKGKYVELRCDPISGHTALYWYRQSLGQGPEFLIYFQGTGAADDSGLPNDRFFAVRPEGSVSTLKIQRTERGDSAVYLCASSSTGGGYEKLFFGSGTQLSVL.

The chain carries TRBV18 and TRBJ1-5, with 12 nucleotides matching TRBD1. From germline, CDR1 is KGHSH and CDR2 LQKENI. The CDR3 runs 17 residues. Losses at the gene ends were 3 bases for V and 3 bases for J; bases not matched to a gene: 6. Written as DNA, the CDR3 is TGTGCCAGCTCACCGATGGGACAGGGGGCGAACAATCAGCCCCAGCATTTT. Amino acids: CASSPMGQGANNQPQHF.

The chain joins TRBV5-8 to TRBJ1-2, with 9 bases identical to TRBD1. The CDR3 loop spans 16 amino acids. With 2 bases clipped from V and 8 bases from J, the junction kept 13 bases outside the gene matches. The germline CDR1 and CDR2 sequences are SGHTS and YDEGEE. The CDR3, as DNA: TGTGCCAGCAGCTTTAGACCGGGACAGGGAGTCTGGGGCTACACCTTC. Translation: CASSFRPGQGVWGYTF.

This clone was detected a few times. The chain recombines TRBV18 with TRBJ2-1, with TRBD2 as a possible D gene (6 bases). Trimming removed 3 bases from V and 8 bases from J, with 11 bases in between. This CDR3 is 13 amino acids long. The germline V gene encodes CDR1 KGHSH and CDR2 LQKENI. CDR3 DNA: TGTGCCAGCTCACCGCGCAGCGGGTATGAGCAGTTCTTC. This codes for CASSPRSGYEQFF.

CDR3 protein: CASSSRTGLGTDTQYF. The CDR3 DNA follows: TGTGCCAGCAGTTCCCGGACAGGGCTAGGAACAGATACGCAGTATTTT. The V and J genes are TRBV28 and TRBJ2-3; 8 nucleotides agree with TRBD1. The V gene's germline CDR1 is MDHEN and CDR2 SYDVKM. The CDR3 runs 16 residues. J gave up 3 bases and V 4 bases, and 9 bases lay outside the gene matches. Full variable domain (outside the CDR3, taken from reference TRBV28 and TRBJ2-3): DVKVTQSSRYLVKRTGEKVFLECVQDMDHENMFWYRQDPGLGLRLIYFSYDVKMKEKGDIPEGYSVSREKKERFSLILESASTNQTSMYLCASSSRTGLGTDTQYFGPGTRLTVL.

This clone was observed once. V and J are TRBV10-3 and TRBJ2-3; 7 positions agree with TRBD2. Germline lookup yields CDR1 ENHRY and CDR2 SYGVKD. The V and J ends lost 7 bases and 0 bases, in that order; junction bases with no gene match: 1. This CDR3 has 13 residues. CDR3 nucleotide sequence: TGTGCCATCACTAGCGGAAGCACAGATACGCAGTATTTT. The encoded protein is CAITSGSTDTQYF.

This clone occurred a few times. This rearrangement joins TRBV5-5 to TRBJ2-2; a possible D gene is TRBD1 (6 bases). From germline, CDR1 is SGHKS and CDR2 YYEKEE (reference sequence). V lost 4 bases and J 6 bases, leaving 19 bases between the germline ends. The CDR3 has 16 amino acids. CDR3 loop: CASSPLQGIGPGELFF. Written as DNA, the CDR3 is TGTGCCAGCAGCCCCCTCCAGGGGATCGGTCCCGGGGAGCTGTTTTTT.